The 7 T cell receptor beta chains below were found in one sample sequenced in a study of Ad26.COV2.S vaccination and SARS-CoV-2 variants. The repertoire was sequenced with immunoSEQ multiplex PCR; TCRdb's copy has only in-frame clones and lacks some. The data contain a few hundred thousand clones, around 87% of them singletons. Described treatment: about 20 received Ad26.COV2.S at low or high dose, single or two shots; several received placebo; per-sample allocation not given. On day 63 after the first injection, vaccine and placebo recipients gave samples. This specimen consisted of peripheral blood, obtained in a trial of Ad26.COV2.S vaccine versus placebo. Every receptor here comes from a person aged 18-60 years who received the Ad26.COV2.S COVID-19 vaccine or a placebo.

The rearrangement uses TRBV5-1 and TRBJ1-1; TRBD1 aligns across 10 bases. This CDR3 contains 15 residues. The trim removed 8 bases at V and 3 bases at J, leaving 10 bases unmatched. CDR1 and CDR2 from the germline V gene are SGHRS and YFSETQ. The CDR3 coding sequence is TGCGCCAGGCCCGGGACAGGGGACGGGGACACTGAAGCTTTCTTT. It codes for CARPGTGDGDTEAFF.

This rearrangement joins TRBV29-1 to TRBJ2-5, with 8 bases aligning to TRBD2. The germline V gene has CDR1 SQVTM and CDR2 ANQGSEA. The J segment lost 0 bases and the V segment lost 3 bases, leaving 6 bases of the junction unmatched. The CDR3 totals 15 residues. In DNA form, the CDR3 reads TGCAGCGTTGACGGCCGCGGGGGGTACCAAGAGACCCAGTACTTC. Amino acids: CSVDGRGGYQETQYF.

The rearrangement uses TRBV9 and TRBJ1-2; D gene uncertain. Trimming removed 3 bases from V and 8 bases from J, with 17 bases in between. The V gene's germline CDR1 is SGDLS and CDR2 YYNGEE. CDR3 size: 14 residues. CDR3: CASSERESNKGYTF. CDR3 DNA: TGTGCCAGCAGCGAGAGGGAATCCAATAAGGGCTACACCTTC.

This rearrangement joins TRBV4-1 to TRBJ1-3, with no clear D. The CDR3 spans 15 residues. Germline-derived CDR1 and CDR2 are MGHRA and YSYEKL. V lost 1 base, J lost 2 bases, and 9 bases lay in between. Here the CDR3 DNA reads TGCGCCAGCAGCCAAGGGCGAGGCCCTGGAAACACCATATATTTT. This codes for CASSQGRGPGNTIYF.

The rearrangement links TRBV5-1 to TRBJ2-5, with a weak D call TRBD1 (5 bases). Germline CDR1 is SGHRS and CDR2 is YFSETQ. CDR3 length: 15 amino acids. V was pared by 4 bases and J by 5 bases, with 18 bases between. The CDR3 sequence: CASSNNVGVRETQYF. As DNA, the CDR3 is TGCGCCAGCAGCAATAATGTAGGGGTGAGGGAGACCCAGTACTTC.

This chain joins TRBV5-1 and TRBJ2-5, with no clear D. Deletions cut 0 bases from V and 4 bases from J, with 10 bases between. There are 14 residues in the CDR3. The germline gives CDR1 SGHRS, CDR2 YFSETQ. The CDR3 sequence: CASSLGSSLETQYF. DNA of the CDR3: TGCGCCAGCAGCTTGGGCTCGAGTCTAGAGACCCAGTACTTC. The full variable domain, completed using reference TRBV5-1 and TRBJ2-5, is KAGVTQTPRYLIKTRGQQVTLSCSPISGHRSVSWYQQTPGQGLQFLFEYFSETQRNKGNFPGRFSGRQFSNSRSEMNVSTLELGDSALYLCASSLGSSLETQYFGPGTRLLVL.

This clone was detected only a few times. The genes are TRBV11-2 and TRBJ2-1, with D maybe TRBD2 (6 bases). V lost 3 bases and J lost 8, with 20 bases in between. Germline values: CDR1 SGHAT, CDR2 FQNNGV. This CDR3 comprises 16 residues. The CDR3 sequence is CASSFTGGAPGDEQFF. DNA for the CDR3: TGTGCCAGCAGCTTTACTGGCGGGGCGCCTGGCGATGAGCAGTTCTTC.